This T cell receptor beta chain was identified in a study of cytomegalovirus exposure and HLA in healthy donors. About the research overall: Genetic ancestry analysis placed approximately 80% of the 398 donors that were genotyped in the Caucasian-associated cluster. Study results and limitations: TCR beta sequences reportedly predicted most subjects' HLA-A and HLA-B alleles accurately. One later analysis reportedly identified an Asian-associated ancestry cluster that showed fewer N-insertions than the approximately 700-donor mean.

Note on this clone: Its antigen remains unidentified.

The CDR3 length is 14 residues. Per the germline V gene, CDR1 is LNHDA and CDR2 is SQIVND (reference sequence). The V end lost 1 base, the J end lost 8 bases, and 14 bases lay between the germline ends. A multiplex PCR was run with 60 Vbeta primers and 13 Jbeta primers. The protocol was immunoSEQ multiplex PCR, while the TCRdb copy is restricted to in-frame clones and leaves out a portion. Of around 90,000 clones in the sample, 78% were seen once. Sequenced material: PBMCs. The V and J genes are TRBV19 and TRBJ1-1, with D unresolved. The source is a woman in her thirties or forties in good health and CMV-seronegative. Here the CDR3 reads CASSIGGSRAEAFF. The CDR3 DNA sequence: TGTGCCAGTAGTATAGGAGGGAGCCGCGCGGAAGCTTTCTTT.